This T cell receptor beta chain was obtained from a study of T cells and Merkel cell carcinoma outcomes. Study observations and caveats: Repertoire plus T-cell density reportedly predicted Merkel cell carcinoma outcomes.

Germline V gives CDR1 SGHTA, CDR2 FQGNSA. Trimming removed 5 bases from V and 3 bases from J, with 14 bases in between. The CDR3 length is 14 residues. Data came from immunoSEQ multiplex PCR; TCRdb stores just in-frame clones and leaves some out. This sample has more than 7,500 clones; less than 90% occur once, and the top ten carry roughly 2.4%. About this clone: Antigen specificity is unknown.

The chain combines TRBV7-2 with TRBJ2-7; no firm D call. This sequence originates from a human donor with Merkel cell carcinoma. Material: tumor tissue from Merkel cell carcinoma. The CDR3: CASSPEVGVYEQYF. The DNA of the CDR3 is TGTGCCAGCAGCCCCGAGGTAGGCGTCTACGAGCAGTACTTC.